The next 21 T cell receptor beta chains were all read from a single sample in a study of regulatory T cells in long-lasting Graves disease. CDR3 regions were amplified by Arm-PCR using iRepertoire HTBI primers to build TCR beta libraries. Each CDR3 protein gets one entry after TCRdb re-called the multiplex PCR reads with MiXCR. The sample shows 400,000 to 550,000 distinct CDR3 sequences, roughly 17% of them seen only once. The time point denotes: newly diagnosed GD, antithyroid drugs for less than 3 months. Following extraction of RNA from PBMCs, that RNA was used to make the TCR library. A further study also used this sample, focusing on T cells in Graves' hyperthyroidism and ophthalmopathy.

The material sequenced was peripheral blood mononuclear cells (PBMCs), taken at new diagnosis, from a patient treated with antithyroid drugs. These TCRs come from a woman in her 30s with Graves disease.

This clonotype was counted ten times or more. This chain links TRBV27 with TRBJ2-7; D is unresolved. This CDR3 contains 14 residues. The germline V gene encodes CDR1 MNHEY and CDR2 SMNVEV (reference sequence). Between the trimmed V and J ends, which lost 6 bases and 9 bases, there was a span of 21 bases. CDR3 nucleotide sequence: TGTGCCAGCAGCCCCTCAACACGGGCTTTGGGGCAGTACTTC. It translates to CASSPSTRALGQYF.

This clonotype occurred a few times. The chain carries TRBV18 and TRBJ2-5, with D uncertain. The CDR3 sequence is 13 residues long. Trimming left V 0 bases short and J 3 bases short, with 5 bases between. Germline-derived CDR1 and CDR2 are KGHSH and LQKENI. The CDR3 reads CASSPPYKETQYF. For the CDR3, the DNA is TGTGCCAGCTCACCACCCTACAAAGAGACCCAGTACTTC.

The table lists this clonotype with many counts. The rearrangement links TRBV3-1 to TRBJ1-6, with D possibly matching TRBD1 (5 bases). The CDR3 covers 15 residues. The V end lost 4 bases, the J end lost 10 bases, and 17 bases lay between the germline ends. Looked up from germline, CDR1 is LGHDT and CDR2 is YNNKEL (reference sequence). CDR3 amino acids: CASSRRDPRGSPLHF. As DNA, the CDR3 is TGTGCCAGCAGCCGCCGGGACCCTAGGGGATCACCCCTCCACTTT.

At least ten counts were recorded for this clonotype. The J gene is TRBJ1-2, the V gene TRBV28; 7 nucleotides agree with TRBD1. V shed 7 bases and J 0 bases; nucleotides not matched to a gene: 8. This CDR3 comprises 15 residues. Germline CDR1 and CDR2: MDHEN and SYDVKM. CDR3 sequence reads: CASITGARSNYGYTF. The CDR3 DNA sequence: TGTGCCAGCATTACAGGGGCGCGTTCTAACTATGGCTACACCTTC.

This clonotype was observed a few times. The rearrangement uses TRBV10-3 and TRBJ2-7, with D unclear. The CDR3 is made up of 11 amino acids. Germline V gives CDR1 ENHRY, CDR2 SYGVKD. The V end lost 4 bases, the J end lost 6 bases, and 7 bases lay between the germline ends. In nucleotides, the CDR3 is TGTGCCATCAGTGGTGTAGGCGAGCAGTACTTC. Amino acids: CAISGVGEQYF.

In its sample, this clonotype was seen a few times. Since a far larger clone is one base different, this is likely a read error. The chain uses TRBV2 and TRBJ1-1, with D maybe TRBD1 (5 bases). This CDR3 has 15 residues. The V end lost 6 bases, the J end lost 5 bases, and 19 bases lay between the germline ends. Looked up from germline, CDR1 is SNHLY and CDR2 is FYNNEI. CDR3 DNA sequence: TGTGCCAGCAGCTCGCGAGAAAGCTGGACAACTGAAGCTTTCTTT. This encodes CASSSRESWTTEAFF. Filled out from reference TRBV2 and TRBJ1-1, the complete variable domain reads EPEVTQTPSHQVTQMGQEVILRCVPISNHLYFYWYRQILGQKVEFLVSFYNNEISEKSEIFDDQFSVERPDGSNFTLKIRSTKLEDSAMYFCASSSRESWTTEAFFGQGTRLTVV.

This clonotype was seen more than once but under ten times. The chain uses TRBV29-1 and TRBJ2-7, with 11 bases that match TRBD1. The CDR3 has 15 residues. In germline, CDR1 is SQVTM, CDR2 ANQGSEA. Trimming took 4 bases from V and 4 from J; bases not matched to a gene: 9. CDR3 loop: CSVVDTGTGGYEQYF. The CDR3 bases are TGCAGCGTTGTGGATACCGGGACAGGGGGTTACGAGCAGTACTTC.

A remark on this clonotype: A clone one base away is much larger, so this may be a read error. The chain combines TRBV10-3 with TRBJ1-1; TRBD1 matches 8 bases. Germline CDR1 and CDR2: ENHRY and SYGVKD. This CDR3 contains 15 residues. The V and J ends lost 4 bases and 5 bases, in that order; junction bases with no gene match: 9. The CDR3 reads CAISGGAGGQTEAFF. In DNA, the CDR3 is TGTGCCATCAGTGGAGGGGCAGGGGGCCAGACTGAAGCTTTCTTT.

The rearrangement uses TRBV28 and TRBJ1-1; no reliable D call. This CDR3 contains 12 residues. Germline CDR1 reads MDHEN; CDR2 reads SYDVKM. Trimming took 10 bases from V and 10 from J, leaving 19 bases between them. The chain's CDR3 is CATKASSEGAFF. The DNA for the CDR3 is TGTGCCACGAAGGCCAGCTCGGAGGGAGCTTTCTTT.

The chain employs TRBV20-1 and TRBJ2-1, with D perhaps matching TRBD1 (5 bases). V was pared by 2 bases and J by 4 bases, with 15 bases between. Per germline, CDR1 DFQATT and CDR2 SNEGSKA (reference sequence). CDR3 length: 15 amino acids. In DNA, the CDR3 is TGCAGTGCTAGACACCAGGGTGGACCGTACAATGAGCAGTTCTTC. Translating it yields CSARHQGGPYNEQFF.

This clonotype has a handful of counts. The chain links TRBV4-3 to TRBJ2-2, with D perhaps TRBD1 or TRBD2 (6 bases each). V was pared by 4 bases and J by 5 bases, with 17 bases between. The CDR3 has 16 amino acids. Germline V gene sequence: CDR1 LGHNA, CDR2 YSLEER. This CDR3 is CASSRLGGMGTGELFF. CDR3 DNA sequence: TGCGCCAGCAGCCGATTAGGGGGGATGGGGACCGGGGAGCTGTTTTTT.

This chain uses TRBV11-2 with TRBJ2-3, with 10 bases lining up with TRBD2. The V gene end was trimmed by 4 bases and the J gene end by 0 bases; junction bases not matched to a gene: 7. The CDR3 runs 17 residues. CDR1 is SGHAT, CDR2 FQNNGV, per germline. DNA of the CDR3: TGTGCCAGCAGCTCGCCCGCGACTAGCGGGAGCACAGATACGCAGTATTTT. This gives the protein CASSSPATSGSTDTQYF.

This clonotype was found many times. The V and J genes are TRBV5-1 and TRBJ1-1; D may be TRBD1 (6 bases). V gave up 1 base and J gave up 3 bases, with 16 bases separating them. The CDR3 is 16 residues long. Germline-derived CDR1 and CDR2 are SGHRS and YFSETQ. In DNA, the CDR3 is TGCGCCAGCAGCTTGATCCCCGGGGGCGGGGACACTGAAGCTTTCTTT. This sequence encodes CASSLIPGGGDTEAFF.

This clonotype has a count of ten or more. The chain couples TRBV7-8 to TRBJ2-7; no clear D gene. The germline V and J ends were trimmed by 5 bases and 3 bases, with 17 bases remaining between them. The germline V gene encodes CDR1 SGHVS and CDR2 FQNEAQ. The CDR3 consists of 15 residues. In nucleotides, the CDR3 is TGTGCCAGCAGCCCCCGACTGTCCCCCTTCTACGAGCAGTACTTC. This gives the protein CASSPRLSPFYEQYF.

This CDR3 is CASSLAGLAGVGGTQYF. Written as DNA, the CDR3 is TGTGCCAGCAGCTTGGCCGGACTAGCGGGAGTCGGGGGTACGCAGTATTTT. V gene TRBV5-5 combines with J gene TRBJ2-3; 13 bases are a match to TRBD2. V was pared by 0 bases and J by 8 bases, with 9 bases of the junction left unmatched. Per the germline V gene, CDR1 is SGHKS and CDR2 is YYEKEE (reference sequence). CDR3 length: 17 amino acids. Using reference TRBV5-5 and TRBJ2-3 for the parts outside the CDR3, the full variable domain is DAGVTQSPTHLIKTRGQQVTLRCSPISGHKSVSWYQQVLGQGPQFIFQYYEKEERGRGNFPDRFSARQFPNYSSELNVNALLLGDSALYLCASSLAGLAGVGGTQYFGPGTRLTVL.

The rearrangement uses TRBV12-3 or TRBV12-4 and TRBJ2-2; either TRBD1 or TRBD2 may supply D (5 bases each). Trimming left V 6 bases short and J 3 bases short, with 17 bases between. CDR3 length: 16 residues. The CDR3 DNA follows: TGTGCCAGCAGCCTAAGGGAGTGGGGCGACACCGGGGAGCTGTTTTTT. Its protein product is CASSLREWGDTGELFF.

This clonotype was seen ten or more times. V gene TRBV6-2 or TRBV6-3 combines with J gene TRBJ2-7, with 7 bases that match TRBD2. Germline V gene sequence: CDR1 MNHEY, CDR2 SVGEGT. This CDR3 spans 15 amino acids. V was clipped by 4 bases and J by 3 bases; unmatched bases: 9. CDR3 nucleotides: TGTGCCAGCAGTTCCCGGGAGGCGGGCCTCTACGAGCAGTACTTC. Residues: CASSSREAGLYEQYF.

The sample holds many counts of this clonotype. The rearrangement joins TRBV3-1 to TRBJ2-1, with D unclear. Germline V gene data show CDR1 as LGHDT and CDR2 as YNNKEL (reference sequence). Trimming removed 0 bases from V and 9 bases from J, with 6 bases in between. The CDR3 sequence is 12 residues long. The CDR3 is CASSQEVGEQFF. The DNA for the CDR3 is TGTGCCAGCAGCCAAGAAGTCGGTGAGCAGTTCTTC.

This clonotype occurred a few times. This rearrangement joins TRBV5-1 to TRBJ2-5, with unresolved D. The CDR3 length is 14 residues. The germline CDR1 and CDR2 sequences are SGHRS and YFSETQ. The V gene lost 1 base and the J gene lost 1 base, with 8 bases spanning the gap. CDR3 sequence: CASSLYGSQETQYF. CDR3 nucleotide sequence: TGCGCCAGCAGCTTGTATGGCAGCCAAGAGACCCAGTACTTC.

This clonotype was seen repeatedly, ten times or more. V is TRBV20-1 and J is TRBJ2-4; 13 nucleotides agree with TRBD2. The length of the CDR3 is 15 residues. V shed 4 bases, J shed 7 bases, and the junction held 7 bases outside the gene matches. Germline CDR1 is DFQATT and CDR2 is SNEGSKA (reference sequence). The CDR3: CSATRTSGSLNIQYF. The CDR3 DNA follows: TGCAGTGCTACAAGGACTAGCGGGAGTCTTAACATTCAGTACTTC.

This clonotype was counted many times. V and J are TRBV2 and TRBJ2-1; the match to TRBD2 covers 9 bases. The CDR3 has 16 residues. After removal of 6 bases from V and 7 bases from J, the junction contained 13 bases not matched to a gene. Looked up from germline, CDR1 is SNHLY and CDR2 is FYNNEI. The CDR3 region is CASSTTRTREGNEQFF. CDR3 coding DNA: TGTGCCAGCAGCACCACCAGGACGCGGGAGGGGAATGAGCAGTTCTTC.